Listed below are T cell receptor beta chains from one sample, sequenced in a study of metastatic and nonmetastatic thyroid tumors. TCRdb re-called clones from the PCR reads using MiXCR. In the table there are more than 90,000 clones, 12% of which are singletons. Sequenced material: blood. The receptors derive from a female donor with papillary thyroid cancer or a benign thyroid nodule (not recorded which). Some clones in this sample may be carry-over from other donors' samples. The CDR3 runs from the conserved cysteine through the conserved F or W. A D gene is named only where the DNA matches it firmly. For some rows the clone size is stated as once, few or many, or as a class when expanded; others skip it.

TRBV20-1	many	NA	TRBJ2-1	CSAFTETNTYNEQFF	TGCAGTGCTTTTACCGAGACCAATACTTACAATGAGCAGTTCTTC
TRBV15	few	NA	TRBJ1-2	CATSRDLGHVFNYGYTF	TGCGCCACCAGCAGAGATTTGGGACATGTATTCAACTATGGCTACACCTTC
TRBV5-1	many	NA	TRBJ2-5	CASSLPGDETQYF	TGCGCCAGCAGCTTGCCCGGGGACGAGACCCAGTACTTC
TRBV5-8	many	NA	TRBJ1-6	CASSPLGGWDSPLHF	TGTGCCAGCAGCCCCCTCGGGGGCTGGGATTCACCCCTCCACTTT
TRBV9	many	NA	TRBJ2-3	CASSPRTGYTDTQYF	TGTGCCAGCAGCCCTCGGACCGGATACACAGATACGCAGTATTTT
TRBV30	NA	NA	TRBJ1-5	CAWSSEFNQPQHF	TGTGCCTGGAGTTCGGAGTTCAATCAGCCCCAGCATTTT
TRBV6-1	many	NA	TRBJ2-7	CASSTTGSSYEQYF	TGTGCCAGCAGCACTACAGGGAGCTCCTACGAGCAGTACTTC
TRBV6-1	many	TRBD1	TRBJ1-5	CASSKQGNQPQHF	TGTGCCAGCAGCAAACAGGGGAATCAGCCCCAGCATTTT
TRBV6-1	many	NA	TRBJ1-5	CASLDYEHQPQHF	TGTGCCAGCCTAGACTACGAGCATCAGCCCCAGCATTTT
TRBV4-1	many	TRBD1	TRBJ2-7	CASSQDHPALTGSEQYF	TGCGCCAGCAGCCAAGACCACCCAGCCCTGACAGGGAGCGAGCAGTACTTC
TRBV7-9	many	TRBD1	TRBJ2-7	CASSSGTGYYEQYF	TGTGCCAGCAGCTCCGGGACAGGGTACTACGAGCAGTACTTC
TRBV20-1	many	NA	TRBJ1-1	CSARDRGGNTEAFF	TGCAGTGCTAGAGATCGGGGGGGGAACACTGAAGCTTTCTTT
TRBV24-1	NA	TRBD2	TRBJ2-2	CPTSDLTSGRTGELFF	TGTCCCACCAGTGATCTGACTAGCGGGCGAACCGGTGAGCTGTTTTTT
TRBV19	many	TRBD1	TRBJ1-1	CASSTSRGRTEAFF	TGTGCCAGTAGTACATCCAGGGGGCGGACTGAAGCTTTCTTT